The 23 T cell receptor beta chains reported below all come from one sample, sequenced in a study of T cells in Graves' hyperthyroidism and ophthalmopathy (dated by TCRdb to between 2017 and 2020). The library relied on multiplex PCR. The run used an Illumina HiSeq 2000. The TCR beta CDR3 regions were amplified from RNA transcripts. For the first round of RT-PCR on the TCR CDR3, the HTBI primer set was used together with the Qiagen OneStep RT-PCR kit. TCRdb took the public reads, trimmed them with fastp at Q25, ran MiXCR for clone calling and kept in-frame beta chains. Duplicate CDR3 protein sequences are folded into a single record with the most common DNA and genes. For this sample the table gives 540,000 or so distinct CDR3 sequences, of which about 43% were detected only once. Roughly 19% of the sample is taken by the ten largest. Sequenced sample: peripheral blood or thyroid tissue (not recorded which). The receptors come from an adult woman with Graves' disease, either hyperthyroidism or ophthalmopathy (not recorded which).

This clonotype was seen ten or more times. The chain joins TRBV7-9 to TRBJ2-2, with D maybe TRBD2 (6 bases). Germline V gene lookup returns CDR1 SEHNR and CDR2 FQNEAQ (reference sequence). The CDR3 runs 13 residues. V was pared by 8 bases and J by 1 base, with 8 bases between. CDR3 DNA sequence: TGTGCCAGCGGGGACTGGAACACCGGGGAGCTGTTTTTT. It specifies CASGDWNTGELFF.

The table lists this clonotype with many counts. The gene calls are TRBV4-1 and TRBJ2-7; D possibly corresponds to TRBD1 (5 bases). Trimming pared 4 bases from V and 3 bases from J, leaving 16 bases between. The germline gives CDR1 MGHRA, CDR2 YSYEKL. CDR3 length: 15 residues. CDR3 loop: CASSRTAGLVYEQYF. The CDR3 DNA reads as TGCGCCAGCAGCCGAACTGCAGGGTTAGTCTACGAGCAGTACTTC.

This chain's CDR3 is CSARDGGYYGYTF. CDR3 nucleotide sequence: TGCAGTGCTAGAGATGGCGGGTACTATGGCTACACCTTC. This sequence joins TRBV20-1 and TRBJ1-2; no clear D gene. The length of the CDR3 is 13 residues. CDR1 and CDR2 (germline): DFQATT, SNEGSKA (reference sequence). V was shortened by 0 bases and J by 3 bases, with 8 bases between the two germline ends.

This clonotype was picked up many times. The rearrangement uses TRBV20-1 and TRBJ1-2, with D possibly matching TRBD1 (5 bases). Germline V gives CDR1 DFQATT, CDR2 SNEGSKA (reference sequence). The CDR3 extends over 13 amino acids. Deletions cut 1 base from V and 7 bases from J, with 13 bases between. CDR3 nucleotide sequence: TGCAGTGCTAGAGTGTGGGGGTTGGCTGGCTACACCTTC. Protein product: CSARVWGLAGYTF.

In DNA, the CDR3 is TGTGCCAGCGTTTCTTCGGGACACCGAGGGAACACTGAAGCTTTCTTT. Translation: CASVSSGHRGNTEAFF. The V gene is TRBV11-2, the J gene TRBJ1-1; D possibly corresponds to TRBD1 (6 bases). Trimming left V 8 bases short and J 1 base short, with 20 bases between. In germline, CDR1 is SGHAT, CDR2 FQNNGV. This CDR3 spans 16 amino acids.

This clonotype was observed at least ten times. This rearrangement joins TRBV5-4 to TRBJ2-7; perhaps TRBD1 as D (5 bases). This CDR3 region has 15 residues. The germline V gene has CDR1 SGHNT and CDR2 YYREEE (reference sequence). V lost 1 base and J lost 8, with 19 bases in between. CDR3 loop: CASSLFDSATRKQYF. Written as DNA, the CDR3 is TGTGCCAGCAGCTTGTTTGACAGCGCCACGCGAAAGCAGTACTTC.

The chain links TRBV20-1 to TRBJ2-7, with 7 positions matching TRBD2. V dropped 7 bases and J dropped 6; count of bases not matched to a gene: 15. The CDR3 length is 14 residues. Germline CDR1 is DFQATT and CDR2 is SNEGSKA (reference sequence). The CDR3 is CSGIRSSGNSEQYF. CDR3 DNA: TGCAGTGGTATCCGGTCTAGCGGTAACTCCGAGCAGTACTTC.

Comment on this clonotype: A much larger clonotype is one base distant, so this may be a read error. This chain links TRBV7-2 with TRBJ2-5; 7 bases match TRBD1. The CDR3 totals 16 residues. The junction had 11 bases not matched to a gene; V was cut back by 3 bases and J by 4 bases. From germline, CDR1 is SGHTA and CDR2 FQGNSA. DNA for the CDR3: TGTGCCAGCAGCTTCGGCCGGGTTAGGGGGCCAGAGACCCAGTACTTC. Its translation: CASSFGRVRGPETQYF.

This clonotype has at least ten counts. V and J are TRBV5-6 and TRBJ1-1, with a tentative D call TRBD1 (5 bases). V lost 0 bases and J lost 6, with 21 bases in between. Germline CDR1 reads SGHDT; CDR2 reads YYEEEE. This CDR3 spans 17 amino acids. The DNA of the CDR3 is TGTGCCAGCAGCTTGGATGGGGACTTCCCGAGGGGCGCTGAAGCTTTCTTT. This gives the protein CASSLDGDFPRGAEAFF.

The chain couples TRBV12-3 or TRBV12-4 to TRBJ2-7; tentatively, D is TRBD1 (6 bases). V lost 6 bases and J lost 2, with 14 bases in between. The CDR3 runs 14 residues. The CDR3 DNA reads as TGTGCCAGCAGCTGGGACATCAACCCCTACGAGCAGTACTTC. Protein sequence: CASSWDINPYEQYF.

The CDR3 DNA reads as TGCAGTGCTAGTCGGTTACAAGAGACCCAGTACTTC. The encoded protein is CSASRLQETQYF. The chain has TRBV20-1 and TRBJ2-5; D gene ambiguous. Germline assignment: CDR1 DFQATT and CDR2 SNEGSKA (reference sequence). This CDR3 is 12 amino acids long. Trimming took 3 bases from V and 2 from J, leaving 7 bases between them.

Many counts were recorded for this clonotype. The chain carries TRBV20-1 and TRBJ2-7; D not certain. CDR3 length: 12 residues. Deletions cut 6 bases from V and 3 bases from J, with 12 bases between. Germline CDR1 reads DFQATT; CDR2 reads SNEGSKA (reference sequence). The CDR3 sequence is CSATVTNYEQYF. DNA of the CDR3: TGCAGTGCGACGGTTACCAACTACGAGCAGTACTTC.

CDR3 in amino acids: CASSYSQGTRLFF. The CDR3 nucleotides are TGTGCCAGCAGTTACTCACAAGGGACTAGACTGTTTTTT. The chain recombines TRBV6-6 with TRBJ1-4; D possibly corresponds to TRBD1 (5 bases). Germline CDR1 MNHNY, CDR2 SVGAGI (reference sequence). The CDR3 consists of 13 residues. Between the trimmed V and J ends, which lost 0 bases and 13 bases, there was a span of 12 bases.

The sample holds one count of this clonotype. This rearrangement joins TRBV10-3 to TRBJ1-2, with a weak D call TRBD1 (6 bases). V was pared by 5 bases and J by 8 bases, with 18 bases between. This CDR3 spans 14 amino acids. The V gene's germline CDR1 is ENHRY and CDR2 SYGVKD. CDR3 nucleotide sequence: TGTGCCATCAGTCAAGACGGGGGGGGCGGGGGCTACACCTTC. Translating it yields CAISQDGGGGGYTF.

Turning to this clonotype: A read error may account for a junction end that differs from germline. The rearrangement joins TRBV9 to TRBJ2-5, with TRBD1 identical over 7 bases. CDR1 is SGDLS, CDR2 YYNGEE, per germline. The CDR3 is 15 amino acids. DNA for the CDR3: TGTACCAGCCGCTCGGGACAGACAAACCAAGAGACCCAGTACTTC. Translating it yields CTSRSGQTNQETQYF. The entire variable domain, with the rest obtained from reference TRBV9 and TRBJ2-5, is as follows: DSGVTQTPKHLITATGQRVTLRCSPRSGDLSVYWYQQSLDQGLQFLIQYYNGEERAKGNILERFSAQQFPDLHSELNLSSLELGDSALYFCTSRSGQTNQETQYFGPGTRLLVL.

The chain has TRBV10-1 and TRBJ2-5; 9 nucleotides align to TRBD2. With 5 bases clipped from V and 5 bases from J, the junction kept 6 bases outside the gene matches. Germline V lookup: CDR1 WNHNN, CDR2 SYGVQD (reference sequence). This CDR3 comprises 14 residues. CDR3 sequence: CASSSSGETETQYF. The CDR3 nucleotides are TGCGCCAGCAGTTCTAGCGGGGAGACTGAGACCCAGTACTTC.

The rearrangement joins TRBV28 to TRBJ1-1, with D possibly TRBD1 on 5 matching bases. CDR1 MDHEN and CDR2 SYDVKM come from the germline V gene. The CDR3 loop spans 16 amino acids. The V end lost 5 bases, the J end lost 6 bases, and 22 bases lay between the germline ends. CDR3 in DNA: TGTGCCAGCAGTCAACGGGATTGGGTGACAGTCGCTGAAGCTTTCTTT. Its translation is CASSQRDWVTVAEAFF.

This chain connects TRBV10-3 to TRBJ2-6, with 7 nucleotides matching TRBD2. The V segment lost 10 bases and the J segment 3 bases; nucleotides outside the gene matches: 6. The CDR3 totals 14 residues. Germline V gene lookup returns CDR1 ENHRY and CDR2 SYGVKD. As DNA, the CDR3 is TGTGCCACGGGGGGAAACTATGGGGCCAACGTCCTGACTTTC. Its translation is CATGGNYGANVLTF.

The chain has TRBV5-1 and TRBJ2-7; D not resolved. The length of the CDR3 is 12 residues. Trimming removed 6 bases at V and 2 bases at J, with 9 bases between. CDR1 is SGHRS and CDR2 is YFSETQ in the germline V gene. DNA of the CDR3: TGCGCCAGCACCTCGGCCGCCTACGAGCAGTACTTC. Amino acids: CASTSAAYEQYF. Complete variable domain (other parts from reference TRBV5-1 and TRBJ2-7): KAGVTQTPRYLIKTRGQQVTLSCSPISGHRSVSWYQQTPGQGLQFLFEYFSETQRNKGNFPGRFSGRQFSNSRSEMNVSTLELGDSALYLCASTSAAYEQYFGPGTRLTVT.

This clonotype occurred a few times. The rearrangement uses TRBV15 and TRBJ1-6; D is ambiguous. The CDR3 has 12 amino acids. The V end lost 0 bases, the J end lost 9 bases, and 3 bases lay between the germline ends. Germline loops: CDR1 LNHNV, CDR2 YYDKDF (reference sequence). CDR3: CATSRDLSPLHF. For the CDR3, the DNA is TGTGCCACCAGCAGAGATCTTTCACCCCTCCACTTT.

Turning to this clonotype: One end of the junction is discordant with germline, which a read error may explain. The gene calls are TRBV7-7 and TRBJ1-6; 8 bases are shared with TRBD1. The CDR3 is 14 residues long. Germline lookup yields CDR1 SSHAT and CDR2 FNYEAQ (reference sequence). CDR3 nucleotides: TGTGCTAGCAGCCCGACAGGGGCCGATTCACCCCTCCACTTT. Protein sequence: CASSPTGADSPLHF.

This chain links TRBV7-3 with TRBJ2-2; a weak D match, TRBD1 (5 bases). Germline lookup yields CDR1 SGHTA and CDR2 FQGTGA. Trimming shortened V by 5 bases and J by 7 bases, and 11 bases separated the two germline ends. This CDR3 has 13 amino acids. CDR3 nucleotide sequence: TGTGCCAGCAGCCCCCAAGGGGACGGGGAGCTGTTTTTT. Its translation is CASSPQGDGELFF.

This clonotype was counted ten times or more. V is TRBV7-2 and J is TRBJ1-4; 9 bases map to TRBD1. V was pared by 5 bases and J by 6 bases, with 4 bases of the junction left unmatched. The CDR3 totals 14 residues. The germline gives CDR1 SGHTA, CDR2 FQGNSA. The CDR3 protein is CASSTGTGYEKLFF. The CDR3 coding sequence is TGTGCCAGCAGCACCGGGACAGGGTATGAAAAACTGTTTTTT.